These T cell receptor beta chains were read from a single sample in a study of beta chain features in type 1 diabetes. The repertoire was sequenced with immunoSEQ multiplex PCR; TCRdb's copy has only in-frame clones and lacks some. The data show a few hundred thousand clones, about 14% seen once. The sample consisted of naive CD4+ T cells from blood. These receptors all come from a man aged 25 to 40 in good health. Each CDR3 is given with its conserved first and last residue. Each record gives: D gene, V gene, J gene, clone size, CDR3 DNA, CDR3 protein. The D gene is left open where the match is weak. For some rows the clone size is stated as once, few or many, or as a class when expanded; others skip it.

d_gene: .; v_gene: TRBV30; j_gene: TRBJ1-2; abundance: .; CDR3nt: TGTGCCTGGAGTGTAGGCGAGAGAAGGGGCTACACCTTC; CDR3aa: CAWSVGERRGYTF
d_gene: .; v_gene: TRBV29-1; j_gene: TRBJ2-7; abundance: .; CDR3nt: TGCAGCGTTGTGGGGGGGCTAGGCCCGTCCTACGAGCAGTACTTC; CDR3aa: CSVVGGLGPSYEQYF
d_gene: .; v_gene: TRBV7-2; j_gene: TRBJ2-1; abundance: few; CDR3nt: TGTGCCAGCGTTCGGGCGCCGGGGGAGCAGTTCTTC; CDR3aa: CASVRAPGEQFF
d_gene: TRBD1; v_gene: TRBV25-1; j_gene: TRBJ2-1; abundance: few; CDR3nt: TGTGCCAGCAATAGAGACGGCAGGGGGTGGGGTGAGCAGTTCTTC; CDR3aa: CASNRDGRGWGEQFF
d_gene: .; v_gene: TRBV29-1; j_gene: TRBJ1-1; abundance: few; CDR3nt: TGCAGCGTTGCCCAGGTGATGGGCACTGAAGCTTTCTTT; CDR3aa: CSVAQVMGTEAFF
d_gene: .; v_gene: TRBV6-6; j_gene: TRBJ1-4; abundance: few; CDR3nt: TGTGCCAGCAGTTACTCGAACAGTGGAGATGAAAAACTGTTTTTT; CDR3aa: CASSYSNSGDEKLFF
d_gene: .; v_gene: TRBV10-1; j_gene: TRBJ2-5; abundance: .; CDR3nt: TGCGCCAGCAGTGATACCTCCGAGGCCTCTCGGACCCAGTACTTC; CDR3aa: CASSDTSEASRTQYF
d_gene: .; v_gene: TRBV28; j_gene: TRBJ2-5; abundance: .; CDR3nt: TGTGCCAGCAGTCCCAGCTACGGGCAAGAGACCCAGTACTTC; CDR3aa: CASSPSYGQETQYF
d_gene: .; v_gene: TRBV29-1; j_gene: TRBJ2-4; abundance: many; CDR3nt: TGCAGCGTTGCGGGGATTGCCAAAAACATTCAGTACTTC; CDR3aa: CSVAGIAKNIQYF
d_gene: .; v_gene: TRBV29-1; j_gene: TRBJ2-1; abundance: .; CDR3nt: TGCAGCGTTGATAGGGGGGTAATCAACAATGAGCAGTTCTTC; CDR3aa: CSVDRGVINNEQFF
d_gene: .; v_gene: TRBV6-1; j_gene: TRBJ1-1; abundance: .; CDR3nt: TGTGCCAGCATCCCAAATTCCATGAACACTGAAGCTTTCTTT; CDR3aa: CASIPNSMNTEAFF
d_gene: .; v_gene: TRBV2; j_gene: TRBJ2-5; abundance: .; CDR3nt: TGTGCCAGCAAGGGGGACGGGGAGACCCAGTACTTC; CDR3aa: CASKGDGETQYF
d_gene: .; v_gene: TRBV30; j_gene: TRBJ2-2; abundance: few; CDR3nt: TGTGCCTGGAGTTCCACAGCCTACACCGGGGAGCTGTTTTTT; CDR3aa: CAWSSTAYTGELFF
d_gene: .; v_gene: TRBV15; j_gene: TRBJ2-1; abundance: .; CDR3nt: TGTGCCACCAGCAGCTACAATGAGCAGTTCTTC; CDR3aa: CATSSYNEQFF
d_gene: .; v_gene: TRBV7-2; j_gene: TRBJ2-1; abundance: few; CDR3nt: TGTGCCAGCAGCCCTTTAGCGGGTGGGGACATGAGCAATGAGCAGTTCTTC; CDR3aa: CASSPLAGGDMSNEQFF
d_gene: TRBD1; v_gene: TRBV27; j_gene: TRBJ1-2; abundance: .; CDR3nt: TGTGCCAGTCGAAGGGACAGGGGCAATGGCTACACCTTC; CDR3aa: CASRRDRGNGYTF
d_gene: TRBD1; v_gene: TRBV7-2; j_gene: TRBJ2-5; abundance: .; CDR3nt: TGTGCCAGCAGTTCACGACAGGGGATAGAGACCCAGTACTTC; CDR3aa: CASSSRQGIETQYF
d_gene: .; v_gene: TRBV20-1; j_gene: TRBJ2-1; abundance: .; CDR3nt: TGCAGTGCTAGTCTGGGAAATGAGCAGTTCTTC; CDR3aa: CSASLGNEQFF
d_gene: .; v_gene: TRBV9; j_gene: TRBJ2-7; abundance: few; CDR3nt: TGTGCCAGCAGCCCGCGCGGGGGACAAGCCTACGAGCAGTACTTC; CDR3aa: CASSPRGGQAYEQYF
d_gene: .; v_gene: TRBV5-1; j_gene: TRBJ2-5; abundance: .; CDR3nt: TGCGCCAGCAGCCGCCTTCAAGAGACCCAGTACTTC; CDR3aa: CASSRLQETQYF
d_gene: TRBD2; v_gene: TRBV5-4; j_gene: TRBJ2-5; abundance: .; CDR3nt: TGTGCCAGCAGCTTGCGGGGGGGCCAAGAGACCCAGTACTTC; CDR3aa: CASSLRGGQETQYF
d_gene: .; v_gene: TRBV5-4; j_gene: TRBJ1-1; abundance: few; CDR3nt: TGTCCCATACAGGTCGCCCCGGGGACTGAAGCTTTCTTT; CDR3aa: CPIQVAPGTEAFF
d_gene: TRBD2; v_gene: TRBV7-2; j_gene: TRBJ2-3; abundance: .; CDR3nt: TGTGCCAGCAGCCTAACTAGCGGGAGAGGGGTAGATACGCAGTATTTT; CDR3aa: CASSLTSGRGVDTQYF
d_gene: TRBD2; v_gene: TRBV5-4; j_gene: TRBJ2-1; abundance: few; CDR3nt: TGTGCCAGCAGCCCGAGTGGCGGGGGGGCCTACAATGAGCAGTTCTTC; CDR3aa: CASSPSGGGAYNEQFF
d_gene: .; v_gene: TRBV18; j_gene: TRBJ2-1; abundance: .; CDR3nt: TGTGCCAGCTCACCCCGGCAGCACAATGAGCAGTTCTTC; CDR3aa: CASSPRQHNEQFF
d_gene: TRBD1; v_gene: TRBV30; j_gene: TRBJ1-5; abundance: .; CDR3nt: TGTGCCTGGAGTGTCGCTAGGACAGGAAATAGCAATCAGCCCCAGCATTTT; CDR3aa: CAWSVARTGNSNQPQHF
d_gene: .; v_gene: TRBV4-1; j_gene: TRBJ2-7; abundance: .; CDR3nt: TGCGCCAGCAGCCAAGATAACAGGCTCTCCTACGAGCAGTACTTC; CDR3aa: CASSQDNRLSYEQYF
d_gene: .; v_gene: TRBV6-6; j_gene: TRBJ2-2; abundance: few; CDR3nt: TGTGCCAGCAGTTGGGGGTACACCGGGGAGCTGTTTTTT; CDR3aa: CASSWGYTGELFF
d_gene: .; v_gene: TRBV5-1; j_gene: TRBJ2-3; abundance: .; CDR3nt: TGCGCCAGCAGAAGAACCGGGACCGGCACAGATACGCAGTATTTT; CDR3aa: CASRRTGTGTDTQYF
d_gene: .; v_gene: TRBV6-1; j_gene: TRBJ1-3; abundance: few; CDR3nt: TGTGCCAGCGAAAGGGATAACGGAAACACCATATATTTT; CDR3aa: CASERDNGNTIYF
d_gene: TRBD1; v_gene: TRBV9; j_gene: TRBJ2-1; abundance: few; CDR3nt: TGTGCCAGCAGGAAAACAGGGGGCAAAATCGATGAGCAGTTCTTC; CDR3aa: CASRKTGGKIDEQFF
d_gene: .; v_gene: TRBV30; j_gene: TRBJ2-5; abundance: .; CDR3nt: TGTGCCTGGAGTGCTGGGCTCCAAGAGACCCAGTACTTC; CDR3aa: CAWSAGLQETQYF
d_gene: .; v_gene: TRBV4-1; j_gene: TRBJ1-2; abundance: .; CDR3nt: TGCGCCAGCAGCCAACGAACGCGCCTCCAGCAGGACTATGGCTACACCTTC; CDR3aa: CASSQRTRLQQDYGYTF
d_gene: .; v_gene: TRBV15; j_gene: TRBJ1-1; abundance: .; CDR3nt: TGTGCCACCAGCAGAGACCTTTCAGGGGACACTGAAGCTTTCTTT; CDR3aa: CATSRDLSGDTEAFF
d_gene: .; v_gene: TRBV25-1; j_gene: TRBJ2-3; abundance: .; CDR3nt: TGTGCCAGCAGTGAAGTGGGACAAGCGGATACGCAGTATTTT; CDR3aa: CASSEVGQADTQYF
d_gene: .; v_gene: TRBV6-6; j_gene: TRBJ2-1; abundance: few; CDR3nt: TGTGCCAGCAGTTCCTTCGGTAATGAGCAGTTCTTC; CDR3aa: CASSSFGNEQFF
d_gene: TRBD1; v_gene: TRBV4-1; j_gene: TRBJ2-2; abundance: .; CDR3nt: TGCGCCAGCAGCCAGAGGACAGGGGAAAACACCGGGGAGCTGTTTTTT; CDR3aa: CASSQRTGENTGELFF
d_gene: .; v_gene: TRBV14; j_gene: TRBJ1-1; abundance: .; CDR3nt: TGTGCCAGCAGCCAGGACAGGAACACTGAAGCTTTCTTT; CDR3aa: CASSQDRNTEAFF
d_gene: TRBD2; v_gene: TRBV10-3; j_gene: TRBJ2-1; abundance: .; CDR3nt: TGTGCCATCAGTGAGTCGGAGGGACTAGCGGGAGTGGCGGCCTACAATGAGCAGTTCTTC; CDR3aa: CAISESEGLAGVAAYNEQFF
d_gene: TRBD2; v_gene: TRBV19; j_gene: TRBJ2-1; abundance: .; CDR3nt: TGTGCCAGCAATAGCGGGACGCCGGGCAATGAGCAGTTCTTC; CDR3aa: CASNSGTPGNEQFF
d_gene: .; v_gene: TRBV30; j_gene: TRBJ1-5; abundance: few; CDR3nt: TGTGCCTGGAGTTCCAGGGCAAATCAGCCCCAGCATTTT; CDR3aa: CAWSSRANQPQHF
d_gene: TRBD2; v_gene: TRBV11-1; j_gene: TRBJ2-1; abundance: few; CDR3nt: TGTGCCAGCAGTTCAATAGCGGGGGCGTACAATGAGCAGTTCTTC; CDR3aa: CASSSIAGAYNEQFF
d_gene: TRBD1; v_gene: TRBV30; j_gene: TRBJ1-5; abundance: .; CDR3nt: TGTGCCTGGAGTGGGGCAGGGGGGATTCAGCCCCAGCATTTT; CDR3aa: CAWSGAGGIQPQHF
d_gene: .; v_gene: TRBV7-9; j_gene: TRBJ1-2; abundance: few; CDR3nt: TGTGCCAGCAGCCTCGACAGGACGGGCTATGGCTACACCTTC; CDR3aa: CASSLDRTGYGYTF
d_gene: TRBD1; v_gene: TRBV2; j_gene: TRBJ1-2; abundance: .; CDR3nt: TGTGCCAGCAGTGAATGGGACAGACCATATGGCTACACCTTC; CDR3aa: CASSEWDRPYGYTF
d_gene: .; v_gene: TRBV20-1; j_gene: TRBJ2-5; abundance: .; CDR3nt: TGCAGTGCTAGCGAAGAGACCCAGTACTTC; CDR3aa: CSASEETQYF
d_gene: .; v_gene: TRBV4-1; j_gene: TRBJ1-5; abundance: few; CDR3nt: TGCGCCAGCAGCCAAGACAGGGGCAATCAGCCCCAGCATTTT; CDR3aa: CASSQDRGNQPQHF
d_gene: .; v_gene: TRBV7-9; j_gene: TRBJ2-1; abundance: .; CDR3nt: TGTGCCAGCAGCTTAGAGGCTAAAGCGAATGAGCAGTTCTTC; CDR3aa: CASSLEAKANEQFF
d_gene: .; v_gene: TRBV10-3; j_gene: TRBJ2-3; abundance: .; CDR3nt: TGTGCCATCAGTGAGTCACGCAATCGGCGAGATACGCAGTATTTT; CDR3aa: CAISESRNRRDTQYF
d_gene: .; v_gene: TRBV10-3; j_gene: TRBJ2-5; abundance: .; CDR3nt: TGTGCCATCAGTGAGGTGCCCAAAGAGACCCAGTACTTC; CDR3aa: CAISEVPKETQYF
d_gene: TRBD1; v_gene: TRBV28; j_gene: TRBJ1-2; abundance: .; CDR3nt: TGTGCCAGCAGTCCGGGACAGGTTAACTATGGCTACACCTTC; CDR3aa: CASSPGQVNYGYTF